A single sample gave rise to the 23 T cell receptor beta chains below, sequenced in a study of T cells in localized non-small cell lung cancer. Method: immunoSEQ multiplex PCR; TCRdb's copy keeps in-frame clones and lacks some. The table lists 30,000 to 35,000 clones, about 90% of them singletons. Source: peripheral blood, taken before any cancer treatment. These receptors all come from a woman aged 40-70 years with stage I lung adenocarcinoma.

V gene TRBV28 combines with J gene TRBJ2-1, with TRBD2 identical over 14 bases. Trimming removed 7 bases from V and 7 bases from J; junction bases left unmatched: 6. Germline assignment: CDR1 MDHEN and CDR2 SYDVKM. The CDR3 has 15 amino acids. The CDR3 here is CASTATSGGANEQFF. DNA of the CDR3: TGTGCCAGCACTGCGACTAGCGGGGGGGCGAATGAGCAGTTCTTC.

V is TRBV19 and J is TRBJ1-2, with D unclear. The CDR3 extends over 14 amino acids. Germline assignment: CDR1 LNHDA and CDR2 SQIVND (reference sequence). Trimming pared 4 bases from V and 9 bases from J, leaving 18 bases between. In DNA form, the CDR3 reads TGTGCCAGTAGTACCCAGAGGGAGCTCGGTCGCTACACCTTC. Translation: CASSTQRELGRYTF.

The chain uses TRBV19 and TRBJ1-2, with 8 bases that match TRBD1. Per germline, CDR1 LNHDA and CDR2 SQIVND (reference sequence). CDR3 length: 15 amino acids. Trimming took 6 bases from V and 8 from J; bases not matched to a gene: 14. The CDR3 loop reads CASREDRAVLKGYTF. CDR3 coding DNA: TGTGCCAGTAGAGAGGACAGGGCGGTTCTAAAGGGCTACACCTTC.

The chain recombines TRBV2 with TRBJ1-6, with D hard to call. Trimming cost V 1 base and J 9 bases, with 16 bases left between them. Germline loops: CDR1 SNHLY, CDR2 FYNNEI. CDR3 length: 16 residues. CDR3 in amino acids: CASSEEGRVGASPLHF. The CDR3, as DNA: TGTGCCAGCAGTGAAGAAGGAAGGGTGGGAGCTTCACCCCTCCACTTT.

The chain employs TRBV19 and TRBJ1-5; D is ambiguous. Looked up from germline, CDR1 is LNHDA and CDR2 is SQIVND (reference sequence). This CDR3 has 13 residues. V shed 5 bases and J shed 4 bases, with 9 bases lying between them. The CDR3 DNA reads as TGTGCCAGTAGTCTATCGGGTAATCAGCCCCAGCATTTT. This encodes CASSLSGNQPQHF.

The rearrangement uses TRBV6-1 and TRBJ2-3, with 8 bases identical to TRBD1. V was clipped by 4 bases and J by 1 base; unmatched bases: 4. The CDR3 runs 15 residues. Germline V gene data show CDR1 as MNHNS and CDR2 as SASEGT. CDR3 sequence (DNA): TGTGCCAGCAGTGGGTGGACAGGGCGCACAGATACGCAGTATTTT. This codes for CASSGWTGRTDTQYF.

CDR3 residues: CASSLQLAGTQYF. In nucleotides, the CDR3 is TGTGCCAGCAGCCTACAGCTAGCTGGTACGCAGTATTTT. The genes are TRBV7-2 and TRBJ2-3; D possibly corresponds to TRBD2 (5 bases). V was shortened by 5 bases and J by 8 bases, with 14 bases between the two germline ends. The length of the CDR3 is 13 residues. Germline V gene data show CDR1 as SGHTA and CDR2 as FQGNSA.

V usage is TRBV5-1 and J usage is TRBJ1-1, with TRBD1 as a possible D gene (5 bases). Trimming left V 7 bases short and J 4 bases short, with 14 bases between. This CDR3 comprises 13 residues. The germline V gene encodes CDR1 SGHRS and CDR2 YFSETQ. DNA of the CDR3: TGCGCCAGCGGCTACCGGGGGACCACTGAAGCTTTCTTT. The encoded protein is CASGYRGTTEAFF.

This chain joins TRBV18 and TRBJ2-2; 7 nucleotides align to TRBD1. The CDR3 is made up of 14 amino acids. From germline, CDR1 is KGHSH and CDR2 LQKENI. V lost 4 bases, J lost 1 base, and 0 bases stayed unmatched. This chain's CDR3 is CASSRTGNTGELFF. Written as DNA, the CDR3 is TGTGCCAGCTCACGGACAGGGAACACCGGGGAGCTGTTTTTT.

V and J are TRBV6-6 and TRBJ1-2; no definite D call. This CDR3 has 14 residues. V gave up 5 bases and J gave up 6 bases, with 16 bases separating them. The germline gives CDR1 MNHNY, CDR2 SVGAGI (reference sequence). CDR3 DNA sequence: TGTGCCAGCAGTGGAAACACCCTATGGGATGGCTACACCTTC. Its translation is CASSGNTLWDGYTF.

V and J are TRBV19 and TRBJ1-5; 7 bases line up with TRBD1. In germline, CDR1 is LNHDA, CDR2 SQIVND (reference sequence). Germline trimming cut 7 bases from V and 7 bases from J; bases unmatched to any gene: 10. This CDR3 is 14 amino acids long. The CDR3 sequence is CASKEGTDQQPQHF. The CDR3 DNA follows: TGTGCCAGTAAGGAAGGGACAGACCAACAGCCCCAGCATTTT. Full variable domain (missing parts from reference TRBV19 and TRBJ1-5): DGGITQSPKYLFRKEGQNVTLSCEQNLNHDAMYWYRQDPGQGLRLIYYSQIVNDFQKGDIAEGYSVSREKKESFPLTVTSAQKNPTAFYLCASKEGTDQQPQHFGDGTRLSIL.

The chain's CDR3 is CASSMSETSTDTQYF. The DNA for the CDR3 is TGTGCCAGTAGTATGTCGGAGACTAGCACAGATACGCAGTATTTT. V usage is TRBV19 and J usage is TRBJ2-3; D uncertain. Germline values: CDR1 LNHDA, CDR2 SQIVND (reference sequence). The V end lost 3 bases, the J end lost 0 bases, and 10 bases lay between the germline ends. The CDR3 covers 15 residues.

This chain joins TRBV2 and TRBJ2-7; tentative D call: TRBD2 (7 bases). CDR3 length: 12 residues. CDR1 and CDR2 from the germline V gene are SNHLY and FYNNEI. The V and J ends lost 7 bases and 7 bases respectively, with 14 bases between them. The CDR3 is CASNGGLGEQYF. The CDR3 nucleotides read TGTGCCAGCAACGGGGGGCTGGGGGAGCAGTACTTC.

In this sample, this clone turned up a few times. This chain uses TRBV10-1 with TRBJ1-5, with D uncertain. CDR3 length: 13 amino acids. Germline CDR1 and CDR2: WNHNN and SYGVQD (reference sequence). Trimming removed 0 bases from V and 4 bases from J, with 4 bases in between. The CDR3 reads CASSESPNQPQHF. DNA for the CDR3: TGCGCCAGCAGTGAGTCGCCAAATCAGCCCCAGCATTTT.

V and J are TRBV7-9 and TRBJ2-5, with a tentative D call TRBD1 (6 bases). From germline, CDR1 is SEHNR and CDR2 FQNEAQ (reference sequence). The CDR3 is 14 residues long. V shed 5 bases and J shed 2 bases, with 12 bases lying between them. CDR3 sequence: CASSDGTRQETQYF. In nucleotides, the CDR3 is TGTGCCAGCAGCGACGGGACACGACAAGAGACCCAGTACTTC.

This sequence joins TRBV11-3 and TRBJ2-1, with D possibly being TRBD2 (6 bases). The CDR3 spans 13 residues. The V end was cut by 5 bases, the J end by 9 bases, with 14 bases between. Germline CDR1 SGHNT, CDR2 YENEEA. The CDR3 is CASSRTLAGEQFF. The CDR3 nucleotides are TGTGCCAGCAGCCGTACACTAGCCGGTGAGCAGTTCTTC.

This chain links TRBV27 with TRBJ2-1; 9 nucleotides agree with TRBD2. The CDR3 has 19 residues. Germline assignment: CDR1 MNHEY and CDR2 SMNVEV (reference sequence). V gave up 3 bases and J gave up 0 bases; unmatched junction bases: 12. CDR3 in DNA: TGTGCCAGCAGTTTTTTTTCAGCGGGGGGATTTCGCTCCTACAATGAGCAGTTCTTC. Its protein product is CASSFFSAGGFRSYNEQFF.

V and J are TRBV7-2 and TRBJ1-4; 10 bases are shared with TRBD1. CDR3 length: 14 residues. The J segment lost 8 bases and the V segment lost 7 bases, leaving 7 bases of the junction unmatched. CDR1 is SGHTA and CDR2 is FQGNSA in the germline V gene. CDR3 sequence reads: CASTTGTGVEKLFF. The CDR3 coding sequence is TGTGCCAGCACCACGGGGACAGGGGTCGAAAAACTGTTTTTT.

This clone was detected only once. The gene calls are TRBV6-5 and TRBJ2-7; D call uncertain. Germline V gene lookup returns CDR1 MNHEY and CDR2 SVGAGI. There are 15 residues in the CDR3. V lost 6 bases to trimming and J lost 3 bases, with 18 bases between them. CDR3 DNA: TGTGCCAGCAGCCGTTGGACCGCTCGAGGCTACGAGCAGTACTTC. Its protein is CASSRWTARGYEQYF.

This clone was counted a single time. V usage is TRBV18 and J usage is TRBJ1-1, with 10 bases identical to TRBD1. V lost 4 bases and J lost 5; bases outside the gene matches: 4. Germline-derived CDR1 and CDR2 are KGHSH and LQKENI. This CDR3 region has 14 residues. The CDR3 is CASSQSGQGTEAFF. CDR3 bases: TGTGCCAGCTCACAATCGGGACAGGGGACTGAAGCTTTCTTT.

The chain is built from TRBV14 and TRBJ2-5; D possibly corresponds to TRBD1 (7 bases). From germline, CDR1 is SGHDN and CDR2 FVKESK. The CDR3 runs to 16 residues. The ends were cut back, 2 bases at V and 3 bases at J, with 16 bases in the middle. CDR3 nucleotides: TGTGCCAGCAGCCAACGGAGGGGGCCACGCGAAGAGACCCAGTACTTC. Translating gives CASSQRRGPREETQYF.

This clone was seen only once. The chain links TRBV4-1 to TRBJ1-4; 8 nucleotides align to TRBD1. Per the germline V gene, CDR1 is MGHRA and CDR2 is YSYEKL. Losses at the gene ends were 3 bases for V and 7 bases for J; bases not matched to a gene: 7. The CDR3 is made up of 15 amino acids. CDR3 protein: CASSQPDREGEKLFF. Here the CDR3 DNA reads TGCGCCAGCAGCCAGCCGGACAGGGAAGGTGAAAAACTGTTTTTT.

The chain recombines TRBV27 with TRBJ2-2, with D perhaps matching TRBD1 (6 bases). From germline, CDR1 is MNHEY and CDR2 SMNVEV (reference sequence). Trimming cost V 5 bases and J 4 bases, with 17 bases left between them. This CDR3 contains 16 residues. Written as DNA, the CDR3 is TGTGCCAGCAGTGAGTACAGGGAGACGAGCACCGGGGAGCTGTTTTTT. It yields the protein CASSEYRETSTGELFF.